This entry is about one T cell receptor beta chain. The clone's antigen remains unknown. No qualities accompany the bases; no much larger clone lies one base away. The data are from a study of identical twins (dated by TCRdb to about 2016). The study in broad terms: To test whether fetal clonotypes persist, the study used deep sequencing on TCR alpha and beta repertoires from monozygotic twins, unrelated adults of various ages, and cord blood. To rule out contamination, the twin experiments were replicated at different times with different library preparation protocols.

Libraries were constructed by 5' RACE. TCRdb lists the instrument as Illumina HiSeq 2000. A universal primer binding site was introduced by template switching, and a unique molecular identifier was present in the final cDNA, enabling accurate counting of TCR cDNA molecules. Specific primers in the conserved constant-segment region were used to synthesize first-strand cDNA for TCR alpha and beta chains. To control for contamination, each cDNA library was double barcoded with a SMART-Mk sample barcode plus Illumina barcodes. Two successive PCR steps introduced TruSeq adapter sequences along with Illumina sample barcodes. The Illumina HiSeq platform was used with custom primers to sequence TCR alpha and beta cDNA libraries. Concerning the study's data processing: MiGEC processed the raw reads to extract unique molecular identifiers, while MiXCR was used to determine the CDR3 positions. Recombination models were inferred per individual with the repgenHMM and IGoR tools using an EM algorithm. The tcR package in R was used for shared clonotype analysis, with sharing normalized by the product of cloneset sizes. To study raw recombination free of thymic and clonal selection effects, out-of-frame nonproductive sequences were analyzed. TCRdb's own reprocessing of the public reads used fastp at Q25 and MiXCR and kept productive beta chains. Every entry covers one CDR3 protein and lists the most common genes and DNA from its rows. For this entry, the V and J calls and clone size follow TCRdb and not the study's own pipeline. This sample comprises 1,800,000 or so distinct CDR3 sequences, under 35% of them detected only once. The top ten constitute 0.27% of the sample.

General findings and caveats noted by the study authors: Excess twin sharing in beta out-of-frame sequences was weaker because fewer shared sequences lowered the signal-to-noise ratio. Out-of-frame TCR alpha sharing in monozygotic twins was systematically underestimated by recombination models, whereas sharing between unrelated individuals was in agreement with the recombination models. Zero-insertion analyses could be partly confounded by invariant T cells such as MAIT and iNKT, although diverse VJ usage argued against such confounding for most clonotypes. Compared with coincidental sharing between unrelated individuals, an excess of low generation-probability sequences was observed among out-of-frame TCR alpha sequences shared between twins. Fewer insertions were carried by abundant cord blood beta clonotypes, a similar but weaker trend appeared in young adult naive repertoires, and no such trend appeared in memory repertoires. Conclusions relied on cross-sectional statistical analysis, since the same donors could not be followed over many years.

Every donor was a healthy Caucasian. The trim is 2 bases for V and 4 bases for J, with a gap of 12 bases between the germline ends. CDR1 and CDR2 (SGHTA, FQGNSA) derive from the germline V gene. The CDR3, from cysteine to phenylalanine, totals 15 residues. Only the CDR3 part of the read is kept: 45 bases, read in frame from the first base. The sequenced sample consisted of cord blood. This TCR was recovered from a newborn girl in good health. Rearrangement joined TRBV7-2 to TRBJ1-3, with the D gene uncertain. The DNA sequence follows: TGTGCCAGCAGCTTAACGGGCCCTGTGGGAAACACCATATATTTT. This sequence encodes CASSLTGPVGNTIYF.